The sequence of this T cell receptor (beta chain) was determined in a study of shared clonotypes between healthy human individuals. Data came from immunoSEQ multiplex PCR; TCRdb stores just in-frame clones and leaves some out. The profile shows 600,000 to 750,000 clones, approximately 77% of them singletons. Per the germline V gene, CDR1 is SSHAT and CDR2 is FNYEAQ (reference sequence). Trimming stripped 5 bases from V and 7 bases from J, with 10 bases between. The CDR3 spans 12 residues. This clone occurred many times. The rearrangement links TRBV7-7 to TRBJ2-3; D is undetermined. Sequencing used memory CD4+ T cells sorted from blood. Subset denoted: CD45RA-negative fraction. The clonotype was recovered from a woman aged 25 to 39 in good health. The CDR3 protein is CASSPDTYTQYF. CDR3 bases: TGTGCCAGCAGCCCCGACACCTATACGCAGTATTTT.